The subject of this entry is one T cell receptor beta chain. CDR1 and CDR2 from the germline V gene are LNHDA and SQIVND (reference sequence). The trim removed 4 bases at V and 0 bases at J, leaving 5 bases unmatched. The CDR3 runs 15 residues. Source study methods: Amplification from reference gene primers served as the basis for estimated nucleated cell counts. This table comes from immunoSEQ multiplex PCR, and its TCRdb copy is limited to in-frame clones, with some not included. D and trimming were read from the DNA, whereas the V and J calls and clone size are those reported in that table. Of around 330,000 clones listed, about 88% are singletons. This specimen comes from a study of blood T cell repertoires in COVID-19. Looking at the study overall: T cells, B-cell-depleted T cells, or PBMCs supplied cDNA or gDNA.

Across 20 to 25 US areas, participants ranged in age from about 18 to 100 years. Participants' own reports of clinical history determined their cohort assignment. This TCR was sampled from a man in his sixties who had recovered from COVID-19. The source material was PBMCs or T cells enriched from blood (not recorded which). The gene calls are TRBV19 and TRBJ2-7; 8 positions agree with TRBD2. CDR3 residues: CASSRAGDTSYEQYF. DNA of the CDR3: TGTGCCAGTAGTAGAGCGGGGGACACCTCCTACGAGCAGTACTTC.